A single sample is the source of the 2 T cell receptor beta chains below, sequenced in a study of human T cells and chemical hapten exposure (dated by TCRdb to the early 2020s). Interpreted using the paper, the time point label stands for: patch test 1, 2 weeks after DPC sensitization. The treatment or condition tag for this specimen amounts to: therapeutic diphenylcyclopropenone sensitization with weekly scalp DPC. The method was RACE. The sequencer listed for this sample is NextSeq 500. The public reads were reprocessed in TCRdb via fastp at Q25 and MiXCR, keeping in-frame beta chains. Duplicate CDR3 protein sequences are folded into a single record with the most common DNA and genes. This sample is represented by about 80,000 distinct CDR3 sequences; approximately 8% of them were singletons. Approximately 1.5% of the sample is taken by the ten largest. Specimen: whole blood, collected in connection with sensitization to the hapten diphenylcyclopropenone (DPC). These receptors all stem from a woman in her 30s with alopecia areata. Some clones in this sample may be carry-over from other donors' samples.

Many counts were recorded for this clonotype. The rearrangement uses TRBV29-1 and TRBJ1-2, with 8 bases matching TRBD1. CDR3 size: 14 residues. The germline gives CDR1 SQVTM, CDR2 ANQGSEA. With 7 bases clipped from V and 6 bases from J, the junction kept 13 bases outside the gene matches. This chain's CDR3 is CSGGVRQGADGYTF. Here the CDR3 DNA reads TGCAGCGGGGGGGTAAGGCAGGGGGCTGATGGCTACACCTTC.

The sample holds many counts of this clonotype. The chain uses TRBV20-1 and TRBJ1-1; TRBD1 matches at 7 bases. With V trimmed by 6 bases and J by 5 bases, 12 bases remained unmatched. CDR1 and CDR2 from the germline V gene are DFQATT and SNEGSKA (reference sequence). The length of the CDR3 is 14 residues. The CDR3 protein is CSASRTGQRTEAFF. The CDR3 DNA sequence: TGCAGTGCCAGCCGGACAGGTCAAAGGACTGAAGCTTTCTTT.